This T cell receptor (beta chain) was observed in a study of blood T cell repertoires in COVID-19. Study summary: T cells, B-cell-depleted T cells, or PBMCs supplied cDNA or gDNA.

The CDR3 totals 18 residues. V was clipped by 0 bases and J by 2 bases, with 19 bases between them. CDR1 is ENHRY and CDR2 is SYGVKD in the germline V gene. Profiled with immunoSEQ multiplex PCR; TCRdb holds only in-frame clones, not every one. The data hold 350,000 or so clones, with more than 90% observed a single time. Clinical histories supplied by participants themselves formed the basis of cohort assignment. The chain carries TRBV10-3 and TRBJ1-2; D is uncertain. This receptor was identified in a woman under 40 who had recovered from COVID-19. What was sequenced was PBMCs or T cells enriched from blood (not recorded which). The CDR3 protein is CAISESIVTAGNNYGYTF. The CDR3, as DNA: TGTGCCATCAGTGAGTCGATCGTTACAGCGGGGAACAACTATGGCTACACCTTC.